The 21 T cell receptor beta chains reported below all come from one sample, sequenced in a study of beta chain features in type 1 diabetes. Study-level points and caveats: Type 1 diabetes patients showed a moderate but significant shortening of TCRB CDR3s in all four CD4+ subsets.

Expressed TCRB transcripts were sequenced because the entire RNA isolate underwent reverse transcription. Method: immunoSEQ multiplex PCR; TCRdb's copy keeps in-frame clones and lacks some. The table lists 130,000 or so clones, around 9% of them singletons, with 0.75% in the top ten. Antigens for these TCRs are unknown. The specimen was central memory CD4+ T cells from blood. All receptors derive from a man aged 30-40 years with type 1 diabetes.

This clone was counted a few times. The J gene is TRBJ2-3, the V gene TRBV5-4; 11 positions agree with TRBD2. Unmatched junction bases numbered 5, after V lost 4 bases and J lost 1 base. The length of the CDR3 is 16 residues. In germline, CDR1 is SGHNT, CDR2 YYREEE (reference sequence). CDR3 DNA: TGTGCCAGCAGCACTGCGACTAGCGGGGGCACAGATACGCAGTATTTT. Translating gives CASSTATSGGTDTQYF.

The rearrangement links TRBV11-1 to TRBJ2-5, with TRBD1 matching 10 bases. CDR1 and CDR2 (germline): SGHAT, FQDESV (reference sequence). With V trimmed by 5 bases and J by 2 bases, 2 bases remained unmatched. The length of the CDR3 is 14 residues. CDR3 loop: CASSAGQGQETQYF. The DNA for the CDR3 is TGTGCCAGCAGCGCGGGACAGGGGCAAGAGACCCAGTACTTC.

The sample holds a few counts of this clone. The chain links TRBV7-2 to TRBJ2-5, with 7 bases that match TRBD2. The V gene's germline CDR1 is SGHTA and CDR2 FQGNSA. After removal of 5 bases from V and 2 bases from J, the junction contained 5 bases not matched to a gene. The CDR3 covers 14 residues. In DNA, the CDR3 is TGTGCCAGCAGCCCCCCAGCGGGGCAAGAGACCCAGTACTTC. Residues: CASSPPAGQETQYF.

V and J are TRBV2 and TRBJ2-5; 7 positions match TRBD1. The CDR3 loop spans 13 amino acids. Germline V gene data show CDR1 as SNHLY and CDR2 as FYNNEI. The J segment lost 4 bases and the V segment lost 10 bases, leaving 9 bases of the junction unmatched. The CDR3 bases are TGTGCCACCAAGGGACAGCAGCTAGAGACCCAGTACTTC. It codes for CATKGQQLETQYF.

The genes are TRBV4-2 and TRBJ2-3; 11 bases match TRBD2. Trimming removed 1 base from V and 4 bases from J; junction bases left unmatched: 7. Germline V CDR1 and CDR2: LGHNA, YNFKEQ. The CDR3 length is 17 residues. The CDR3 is CASSQAQLAGGPDTQYF. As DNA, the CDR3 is TGTGCCAGCAGCCAAGCCCAGCTAGCGGGGGGACCAGATACGCAGTATTTT.

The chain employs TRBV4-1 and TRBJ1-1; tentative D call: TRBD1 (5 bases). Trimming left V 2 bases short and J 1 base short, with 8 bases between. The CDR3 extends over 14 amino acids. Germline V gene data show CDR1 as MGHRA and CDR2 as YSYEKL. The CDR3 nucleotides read TGCGCCAGCAGCCAAAACGACAGGAACACTGAAGCTTTCTTT. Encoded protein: CASSQNDRNTEAFF.

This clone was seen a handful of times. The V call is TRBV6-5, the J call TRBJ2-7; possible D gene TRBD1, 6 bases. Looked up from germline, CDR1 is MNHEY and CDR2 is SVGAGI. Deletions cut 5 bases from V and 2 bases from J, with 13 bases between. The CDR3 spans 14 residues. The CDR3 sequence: CASSQLTGPYEQYF. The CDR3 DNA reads TGTGCCAGCAGTCAACTGACAGGCCCCTACGAGCAGTACTTC.

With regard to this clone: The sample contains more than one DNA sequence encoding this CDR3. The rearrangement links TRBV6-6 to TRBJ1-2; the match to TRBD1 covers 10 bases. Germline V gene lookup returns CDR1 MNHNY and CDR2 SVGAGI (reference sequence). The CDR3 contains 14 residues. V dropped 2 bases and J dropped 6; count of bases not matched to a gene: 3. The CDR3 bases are TGTGCCAGCAGTTACGGGACAGGGGTGAATGGCTACACCTTC. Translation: CASSYGTGVNGYTF.

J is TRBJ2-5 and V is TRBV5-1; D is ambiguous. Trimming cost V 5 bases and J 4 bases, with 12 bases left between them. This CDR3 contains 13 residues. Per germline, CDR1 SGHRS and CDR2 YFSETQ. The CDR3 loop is CASRTSTGETQYF. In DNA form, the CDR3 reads TGCGCCAGCAGGACTTCCACGGGAGAGACCCAGTACTTC.

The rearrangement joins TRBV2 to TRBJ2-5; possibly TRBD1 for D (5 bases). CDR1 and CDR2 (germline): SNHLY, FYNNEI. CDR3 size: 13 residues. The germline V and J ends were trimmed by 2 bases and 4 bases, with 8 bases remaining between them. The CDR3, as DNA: TGTGCCAGCAGTGAAAGGGGCACAGAGACCCAGTACTTC. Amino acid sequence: CASSERGTETQYF.

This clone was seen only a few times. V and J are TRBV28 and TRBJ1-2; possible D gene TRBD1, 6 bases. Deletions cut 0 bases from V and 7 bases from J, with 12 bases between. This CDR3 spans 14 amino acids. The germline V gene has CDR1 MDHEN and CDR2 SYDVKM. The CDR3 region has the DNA TGTGCCAGCAGTTTATGGCGGGGGGCTAGTGGCTACACCTTC. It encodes CASSLWRGASGYTF.

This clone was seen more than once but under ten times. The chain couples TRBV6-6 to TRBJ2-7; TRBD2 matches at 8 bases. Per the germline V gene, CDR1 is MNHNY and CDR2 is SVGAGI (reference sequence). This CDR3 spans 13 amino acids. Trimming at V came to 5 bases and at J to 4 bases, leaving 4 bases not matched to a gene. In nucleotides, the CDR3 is TGTGCCAGCAGTAACCGGGGGGGTTACGAGCAGTACTTC. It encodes CASSNRGGYEQYF.

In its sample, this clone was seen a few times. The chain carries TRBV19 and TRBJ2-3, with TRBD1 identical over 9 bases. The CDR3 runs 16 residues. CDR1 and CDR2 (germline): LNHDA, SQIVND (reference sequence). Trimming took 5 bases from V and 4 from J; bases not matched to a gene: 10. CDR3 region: CASSHFTGGLADTQYF. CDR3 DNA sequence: TGTGCCAGTAGTCACTTCACAGGGGGCCTCGCAGATACGCAGTATTTT.

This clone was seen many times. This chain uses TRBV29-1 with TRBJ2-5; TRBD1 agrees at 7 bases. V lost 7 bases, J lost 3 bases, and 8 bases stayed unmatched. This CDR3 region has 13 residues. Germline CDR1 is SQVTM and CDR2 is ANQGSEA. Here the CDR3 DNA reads TGCAGCGCCCTGGGACAGTTAGAAGAGACCCAGTACTTC. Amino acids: CSALGQLEETQYF.

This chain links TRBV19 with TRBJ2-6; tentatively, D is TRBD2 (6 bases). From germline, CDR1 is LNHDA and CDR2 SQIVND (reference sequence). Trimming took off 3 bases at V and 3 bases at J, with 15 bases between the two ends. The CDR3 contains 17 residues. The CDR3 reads CASSIGTPGIGANVLTF. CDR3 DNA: TGTGCCAGTAGTATTGGGACTCCGGGGATTGGGGCCAACGTCCTGACTTTC.

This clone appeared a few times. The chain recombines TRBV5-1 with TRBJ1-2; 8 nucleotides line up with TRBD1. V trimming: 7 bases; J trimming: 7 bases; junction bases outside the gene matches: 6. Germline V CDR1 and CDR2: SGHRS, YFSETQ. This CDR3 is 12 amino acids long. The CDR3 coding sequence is TGCGCCAGCCGGGGACAGGCTTCTGGCTACACCTTC. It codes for CASRGQASGYTF. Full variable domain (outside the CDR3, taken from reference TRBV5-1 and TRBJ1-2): KAGVTQTPRYLIKTRGQQVTLSCSPISGHRSVSWYQQTPGQGLQFLFEYFSETQRNKGNFPGRFSGRQFSNSRSEMNVSTLELGDSALYLCASRGQASGYTFGSGTRLTVV.

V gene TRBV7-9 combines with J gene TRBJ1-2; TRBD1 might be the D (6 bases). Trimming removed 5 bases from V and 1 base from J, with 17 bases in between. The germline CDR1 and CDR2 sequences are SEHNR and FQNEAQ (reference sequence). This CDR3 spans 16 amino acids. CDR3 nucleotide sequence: TGTGCCAGCAGCCTGGGCCCAGGGGCTCGTAACTATGGCTACACCTTC. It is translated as CASSLGPGARNYGYTF.

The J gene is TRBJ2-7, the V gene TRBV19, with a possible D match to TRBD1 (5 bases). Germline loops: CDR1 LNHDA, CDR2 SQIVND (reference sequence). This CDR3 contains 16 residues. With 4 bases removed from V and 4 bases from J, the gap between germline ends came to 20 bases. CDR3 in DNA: TGTGCCAGTAGTACACGTCTCCAGGGCCTCCTGTACGAGCAGTACTTC. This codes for CASSTRLQGLLYEQYF.

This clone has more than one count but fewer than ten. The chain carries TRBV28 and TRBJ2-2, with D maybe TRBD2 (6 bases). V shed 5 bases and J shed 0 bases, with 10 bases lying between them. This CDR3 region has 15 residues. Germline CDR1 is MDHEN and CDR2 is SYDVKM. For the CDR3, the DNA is TGTGCCAGCAGTCCACTAGCACCGAACACCGGGGAGCTGTTTTTT. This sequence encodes CASSPLAPNTGELFF.

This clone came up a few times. This CDR3 reads CATYDMGQGYGYTF. CDR3 DNA: TGTGCCACTTACGATATGGGCCAGGGCTATGGCTACACCTTC. V is TRBV6-5 and J is TRBJ1-2, with a weak D call TRBD1 (5 bases). Trimming left V 10 bases short and J 4 bases short, with 19 bases between. This CDR3 region has 14 residues. Germline CDR1 is MNHEY and CDR2 is SVGAGI.

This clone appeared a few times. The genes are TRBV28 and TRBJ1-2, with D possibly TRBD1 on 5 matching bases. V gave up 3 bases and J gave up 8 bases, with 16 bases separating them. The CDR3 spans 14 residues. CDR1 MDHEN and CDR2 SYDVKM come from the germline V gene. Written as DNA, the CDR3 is TGTGCCAGCAGTTTTGGGGCCGGCTCGGGCGGCTACACCTTC. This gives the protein CASSFGAGSGGYTF.